The rows below give T cell receptor beta chains drawn from one sample of a study of graft-versus-host responses after intestinal transplantation. Using immunoSEQ multiplex PCR, the repertoire was profiled, and TCRdb retains in-frame clones only, with some absent. The data hold about 22,000 clones, with over 40% observed a single time. The starting material was alloreactive CD8+ T cells from a mixed lymphocyte reaction culture, obtained before intestinal transplant. These receptor sequences come from a human patient who received an intestinal transplant. The CDR3 runs from the conserved cysteine through the conserved F or W. The D gene is left open where the match is weak. Clone size is stated in some rows and not others, as once, few, many or a class when expanded.

j_call d_call v_call clone_size cdr3_nt cdr3_aa
TRBJ2-3 TRBD2 TRBV7-9 few TGTGCCAGCAGCCCCCGTGAAGGACTAGCGGGACCAGATACGCAGTATTTT CASSPREGLAGPDTQYF
TRBJ1-1 TRBD1 TRBV29-1 few TGCAGCGCCCGACAGGGTATGGGGAACACTGAAGCTTTCTTT CSARQGMGNTEAFF
TRBJ2-3 TRBD2 TRBV18 medium-sized TGTGCCAGCTCACTGCGGGGTCCCAGCGGGAGGACGACCTTTAGCACAGATACGCAGTATTTT CASSLRGPSGRTTFSTDTQYF
TRBJ2-3 TRBD2 TRBV5-1 few TGCGCCAGCAGCTTGGGTGGGACTAGGTCAGATACGCAGTATTTT CASSLGGTRSDTQYF
TRBJ2-5 TRBD1 TRBV7-9 - TGTGCCAGCAGCTTAGCCGGGACAGGGGGCCAAGAGACCCAGTACTTC CASSLAGTGGQETQYF
TRBJ2-7 TRBD1 TRBV7-2 - TGTGCCAGCAGCCCGGACAGGGGTCCCTACGAGCAGTACTTC CASSPDRGPYEQYF
TRBJ2-7 TRBD1 TRBV14 - TGTGCCAGCAGCCCCCGGTCCGGGACAGGGGACTACGAGCAGTACTTC CASSPRSGTGDYEQYF
TRBJ2-3 - TRBV2 - TGTGCCAGCCAACAGGGCCCACGCGCAGATACGCAGTATTTT CASQQGPRADTQYF
TRBJ2-7 TRBD1 TRBV7-9 - TGTGCCAGCAGCGAGGTCAGGGGGCTAGGCCCTTCCGAGCAGTACTTC CASSEVRGLGPSEQYF
TRBJ2-1 - TRBV6-1 - TGTGCCAGCAGTGAGGAGTACTACTACTACTACAATGAGCAGTTCTTC CASSEEYYYYYNEQFF
TRBJ2-6 - TRBV5-4 few TGTGCCAGCAGTACAGGGTTTGAAACCACCAACGTCCTGACTTTC CASSTGFETTNVLTF
TRBJ2-7 TRBD2 TRBV5-4 - TGTGCCAGCAGCTTGAGCGGGACCTTATACGAGCAGTACTTC CASSLSGTLYEQYF
TRBJ1-5 - TRBV2 - TGTGCCAGCAGCGGGACTCAAAGCAATCAGCCCCAGCATTTT CASSGTQSNQPQHF
TRBJ1-1 - TRBV27 - TGTGCCAGTATTGACCTGGGCAGGGGTATCCCTGAAGCTTTCTTT CASIDLGRGIPEAFF
TRBJ1-3 - TRBV12-5 few TGTGCTAGTGGTTTGGGGGGGACCTCTGGAAACACCATATATTTT CASGLGGTSGNTIYF
TRBJ2-3 - TRBV5-6 once TGTGCCAGCAGCTTGGGACTCCGAATCGATTTT CASSLGLRIDF
TRBJ2-7 - TRBV5-6 - TGTGCCAGCAGCACGGGATTTACCCACGAGCAGTACTTC CASSTGFTHEQYF
TRBJ1-1 - TRBV7-3 medium-sized TGTGCCAGCAGCTCGACAGGTTGGACTGAAGCTTTCTTT CASSSTGWTEAFF
TRBJ2-6 - TRBV5-1 few TGCGCCAGCAGCTTTGGTGGGACCGACTCTGGGGCCAACGTCCTGACTTTC CASSFGGTDSGANVLTF
TRBJ2-3 TRBD2 TRBV18 once TGTGCCAGCTCTCAACGACTAGCGGACACCACAGATACGCAGTATTTT CASSQRLADTTDTQYF
TRBJ2-7 - TRBV18 medium-sized TGTGCCAGCTCAAATTACGTGGTAGGTACCTACGAGCAGTACTTC CASSNYVVGTYEQYF
TRBJ1-5 - TRBV18 few TGTGCCAGCTCACCCGGGACACCGAGTGGCAATCAGCCCCAGCATTTT CASSPGTPSGNQPQHF
TRBJ2-4 - TRBV4-2 few TGTGCCAGCAGCTTGCGCGGTACGGCCAAAAACATTCAGTACTTC CASSLRGTAKNIQYF
TRBJ2-2 - TRBV7-2 few TGTGCCAGCAGCTTAGCGGGAGTCACCGGGGAGCTGTTTTTT CASSLAGVTGELFF
TRBJ2-1 - TRBV10-3 - TGTGCCATCGGTAGTGGCACGGGTGAGCAGTTCTTC CAIGSGTGEQFF
TRBJ1-3 - TRBV7-7 few TGTGCTAGCAGCTTAGTCCTCTCGGGAAACACCATATATTTT CASSLVLSGNTIYF
TRBJ2-3 - TRBV9 - TGTGCCAGCAGCGTTGGGGTTCTCACAGATACGCAGTATTTT CASSVGVLTDTQYF
TRBJ2-7 - TRBV28 - TGTGCCAGCAATCCCGGGGGCCGAGTCTACGAGCAGTACTTC CASNPGGRVYEQYF
TRBJ1-1 - TRBV7-6 few TGTGCCAGCAGCTCGACGGGGGGTGAAGCTTTCTTT CASSSTGGEAFF
TRBJ2-7 TRBD2 TRBV7-2 - TGTGCCAGCAGCTCGCGGACTAGCGGGAGGGCCCGGCAGTACTTC CASSSRTSGRARQYF
TRBJ1-2 TRBD1 TRBV18 - TGTGCCAGCTCACTCGGACAGGGGGCTGATGGCTACACCTTC CASSLGQGADGYTF
TRBJ2-3 TRBD2 TRBV7-2 - TGTGCCAGCAGCTTAGTTGGGTCTAGCGGGAGCCGCGCAGATACGCAGTATTTT CASSLVGSSGSRADTQYF
TRBJ2-5 TRBD2 TRBV11-3 - TGTGCCAGCAGCAGGCGTGGCGGGGGGGGCTACCAAGAGACCCAGTACTTC CASSRRGGGGYQETQYF
TRBJ2-1 - TRBV5-1 - TGCGCCAGCAGCTTGGTGGCGAGCTCCTACAATGAGCAGTTCTTC CASSLVASSYNEQFF
TRBJ1-5 - TRBV27 few TGTGCCAGCAGTTCACAAAATAGCAATCAGCCCCAGCATTTT CASSSQNSNQPQHF
TRBJ1-5 - TRBV5-5 few TGTGCCAGCAGCCAGGCCCTCGGCAATCAGCCCCAGCATTTT CASSQALGNQPQHF
TRBJ1-1 - TRBV5-4 - TGTGCCAGCAGCTGGGACACGAACACTGAAGCTTTCTTT CASSWDTNTEAFF
TRBJ2-1 - TRBV9 - TGTGCCAGCAGCGAACGTCTGTACAATGAGCAGTTCTTC CASSERLYNEQFF
TRBJ2-7 TRBD1 TRBV30 - TGTGCCTGGAGTGGGACGTACAGGGGGTACGAGCAGTACTTC CAWSGTYRGYEQYF
TRBJ1-2 - TRBV5-5 few TGTGCCAGCAGCTCTGGGGGGGGCTATGGCTACACCTTC CASSSGGGYGYTF
TRBJ2-3 TRBD2 TRBV5-1 few TGCGCCAGCAGCCTAGCGGCAGATACGCAGTATTTT CASSLAADTQYF
TRBJ2-1 - TRBV28 few TGTGCCAGCAGGTCGATAAATAGCCATGAGCAGTTCTTC CASRSINSHEQFF
TRBJ1-1 - TRBV20-1 - TGCAGGGAACGGGACGACACTGAAGCTTTCTTT CRERDDTEAFF
TRBJ2-2 - TRBV28 - TGTGCCAGCTCGGGCTCCCTGGGGGCCGCCGGGGAGCTGTTTTTT CASSGSLGAAGELFF
TRBJ1-5 - TRBV7-2 - TGTGCCAGCAGCTTAGACCCGATTAGCAATCAGCCCCAGCATTTT CASSLDPISNQPQHF
TRBJ1-5 - TRBV28 many TGTGCCAGCAGGCTACAGGGAGAGCAGCCCCAGCATTTT CASRLQGEQPQHF
TRBJ2-7 - TRBV6-5 - TGTGCCAGCAGTTCCCTCGGGCTAGCCTACGAGCAGTACTTC CASSSLGLAYEQYF
TRBJ2-7 TRBD1 TRBV7-9 medium-sized TGTGCCAGCAGCCCGGGGACAGGGAAGATTGGAGGGGCGTACGAGCAGTACTTC CASSPGTGKIGGAYEQYF
TRBJ2-7 TRBD2 TRBV9 few TGTGCCAGCAGCGTAGGCAGCGGGAGAAGCACCTACGAGCAGTACTTC CASSVGSGRSTYEQYF